Sequencing of this TCR beta chain was carried out in a study of TIL therapy for anti-PD-1-resistant metastatic lung cancer. Across the study: Tumors had a median PD-L1 proportion score of less than 6.5%. Half of patients were current or former smokers.

The time point denotes: pre-treatment sample, taken before nivolumab and TIL therapy. Adults with stage 4 NSCLC were enrolled in a phase I trial. Study-level points and caveats: The cohort had more treatment-naive, never-smoker and oncogene-addicted patients than typical.

Turning to this clone: The target antigen is unknown.

The libraries were made with immunoSEQ v3. Clones were read by immunoSEQ multiplex PCR, and TCRdb kept only the in-frame ones, dropping some. The sample holds approximately 60,000 clones; over 75% are singletons and the top ten take 2.9%. This material consisted of blood, taken at baseline. The receptor's source is a person aged 25-85 years with non-small cell lung cancer.

CDR3 coding DNA: TGTGCCAGCAGCTTAGGGGCCGGGACAGGAACCTTTAGCAATCAGCCCCAGCATTTT. Translated, it gives CASSLGAGTGTFSNQPQHF. V gene TRBV7-9 combines with J gene TRBJ1-5, with 8 positions matching TRBD1. V was clipped by 1 base and J by 0 bases; unmatched bases: 11. The CDR3 consists of 19 residues. Germline V lookup: CDR1 SEHNR, CDR2 FQNEAQ (reference sequence).